A selection of T cell receptor beta chains follows, all from one sample in a study of blood T cell repertoires in COVID-19. The repertoire was sequenced with immunoSEQ multiplex PCR; TCRdb's copy has only in-frame clones and lacks some. The sample includes around 180,000 clones, more than 70% of them seen just once. The sequencing input was peripheral blood. Every receptor here comes from a man aged 35 to 55 with active or convalescent COVID-19. Each CDR3 is given with its conserved first and last residue. A D gene is named only where the DNA matches it firmly. Clone size is shown for a subset of rows, as once, few, many or a class of expanded clone.

D,J,size,V,CDR3,DNA
.,TRBJ1-2,.,TRBV6-1,CASGDSANYGYTF,TGTGCCAGCGGAGACAGCGCTAACTATGGCTACACCTTC
.,TRBJ1-1,.,TRBV5-8,CASSLVNSLPTEAFF,TGTGCCAGCAGCTTGGTTAACAGTTTGCCCACTGAAGCTTTCTTT
.,TRBJ1-5,.,TRBV6-2/TRBV6-3,CASSYDQYSERSYSNQPQHF,TGTGCCAGCAGTTACGATCAGTATTCCGAGCGGTCGTATAGCAATCAGCCCCAGCATTTT
TRBD1,TRBJ1-1,.,TRBV9,CASSVGETGWGKAFF,TGTGCCAGCAGCGTAGGGGAGACAGGGTGGGGAAAGGCTTTCTTT
TRBD1,TRBJ1-1,few,TRBV7-3,CASSPRGRGIGDTEAFF,TGTGCCAGCAGCCCGAGGGGCAGGGGGATAGGTGACACTGAAGCTTTCTTT
.,TRBJ2-7,.,TRBV5-1,CASSLGGGYEQYF,TGCGCCAGCAGCTTGGGAGGGGGCTACGAGCAGTACTTC
.,TRBJ2-3,.,TRBV27,CASSLSQLADTQYF,TGTGCCAGCAGTTTGTCCCAATTAGCCGATACGCAGTATTTT
.,TRBJ2-1,.,TRBV2,CASSSKMRDSNEQFF,TGTGCCAGCAGTTCTAAAATGAGGGATTCGAATGAGCAGTTCTTC
.,TRBJ1-1,.,TRBV6-5,CASRKTGRGFTEAFF,TGTGCCAGCAGGAAGACAGGCAGAGGATTCACTGAAGCTTTCTTT
TRBD1,TRBJ1-2,.,TRBV30,CAWDRGNYGYTF,TGTGCCTGGGACAGGGGGAACTATGGCTACACCTTC
TRBD1,TRBJ1-6,.,TRBV30,CAWTDRGGSPLHF,TGTGCCTGGACCGACAGGGGAGGATCACCCCTCCACTTT
.,TRBJ2-3,.,TRBV28,CASTHRTEADTQYF,TGTGCCAGCACCCATCGAACTGAGGCAGATACGCAGTATTTT
.,TRBJ1-5,.,TRBV5-5,CASSSTGAGLQPQHF,TGTGCCAGCAGCTCTACAGGAGCGGGTTTACAGCCCCAGCATTTT
.,TRBJ1-1,once,TRBV2,CASSDRSRDLNTEAFF,TGTGCCAGCAGTGATCGGTCCAGGGATCTGAACACTGAAGCTTTCTTT
TRBD2,TRBJ2-5,.,TRBV2,CASSSGLAVQTQYF,TGTGCCAGCAGTTCGGGACTAGCGGTTCAGACCCAGTACTTC